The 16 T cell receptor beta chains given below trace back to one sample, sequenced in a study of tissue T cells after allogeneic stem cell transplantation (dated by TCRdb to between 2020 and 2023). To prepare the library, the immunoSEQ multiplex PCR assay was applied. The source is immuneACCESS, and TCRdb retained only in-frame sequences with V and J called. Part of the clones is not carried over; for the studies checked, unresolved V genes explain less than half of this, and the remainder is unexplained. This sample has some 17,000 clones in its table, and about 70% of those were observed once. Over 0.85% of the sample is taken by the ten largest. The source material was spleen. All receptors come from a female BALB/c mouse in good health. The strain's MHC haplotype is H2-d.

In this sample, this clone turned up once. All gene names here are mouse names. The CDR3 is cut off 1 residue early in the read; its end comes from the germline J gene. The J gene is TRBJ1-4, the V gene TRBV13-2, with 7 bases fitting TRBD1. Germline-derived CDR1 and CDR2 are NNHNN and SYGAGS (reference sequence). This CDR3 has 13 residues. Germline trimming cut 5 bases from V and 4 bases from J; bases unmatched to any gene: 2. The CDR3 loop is CASGGTDNERLFF. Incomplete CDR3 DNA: TGTGCCAGCGGAGGGACAGACAACGAAAGATTATTT.

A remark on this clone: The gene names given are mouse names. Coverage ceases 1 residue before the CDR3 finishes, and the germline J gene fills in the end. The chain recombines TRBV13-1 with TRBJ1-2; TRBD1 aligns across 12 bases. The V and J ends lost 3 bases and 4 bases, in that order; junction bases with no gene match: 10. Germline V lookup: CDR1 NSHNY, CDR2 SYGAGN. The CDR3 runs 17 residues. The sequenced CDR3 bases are TGTGCCAGCAGTGGTTCCCGGGACAGGGGGCTAGTCTCCGACTACACC. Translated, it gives CASSGSRDRGLVSDYT. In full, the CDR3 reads CASSGSRDRGLVSDYTF.

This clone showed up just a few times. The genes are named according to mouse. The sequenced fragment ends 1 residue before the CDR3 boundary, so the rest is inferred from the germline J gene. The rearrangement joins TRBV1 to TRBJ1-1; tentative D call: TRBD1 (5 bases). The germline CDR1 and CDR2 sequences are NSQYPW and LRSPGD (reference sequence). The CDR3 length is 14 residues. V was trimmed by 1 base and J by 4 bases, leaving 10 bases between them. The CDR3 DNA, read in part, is TGCACCTGCAGTGCAGGCCAGGGTGGCACAGAAGTCTTC. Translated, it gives CTCSAGQGGTEVF. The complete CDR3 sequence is CTCSAGQGGTEVFF.

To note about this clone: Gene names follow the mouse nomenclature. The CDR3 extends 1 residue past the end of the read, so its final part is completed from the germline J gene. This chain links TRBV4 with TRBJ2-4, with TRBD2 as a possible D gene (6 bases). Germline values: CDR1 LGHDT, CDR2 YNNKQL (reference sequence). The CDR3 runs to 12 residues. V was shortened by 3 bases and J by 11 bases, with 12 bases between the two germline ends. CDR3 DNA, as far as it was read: TGTGCCAGCAGCTATGACTGGCCTAACTTGTAC. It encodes CASSYDWPNLY. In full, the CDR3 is CASSYDWPNLYF.

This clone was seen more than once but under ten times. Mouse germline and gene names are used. Partial CDR3 DNA: TGTGCCAGCAGTCCCGGGACAGGGAACGAAAGATTATTT. Its translation is CASSPGTGNERLF. The entire CDR3 sequence reads CASSPGTGNERLFF. The genes are TRBV19 and TRBJ1-4; 9 nucleotides agree with TRBD1. The CDR3 goes on 1 residue after the read ends, and that part is filled in from the germline J gene. In germline, CDR1 is FNHDT, CDR2 SITEND (reference sequence). The junction had 3 bases not matched to a gene; V was cut back by 4 bases and J by 5 bases. CDR3 length equals 14 residues.

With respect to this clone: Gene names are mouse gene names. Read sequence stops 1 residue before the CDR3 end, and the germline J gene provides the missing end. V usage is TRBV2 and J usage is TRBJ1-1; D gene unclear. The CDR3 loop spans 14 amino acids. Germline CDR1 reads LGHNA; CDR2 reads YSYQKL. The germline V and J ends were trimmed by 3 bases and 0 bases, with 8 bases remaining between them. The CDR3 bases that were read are TGTGCCAGCAGCCAGACACCTGCAAACACAGAAGTCTTC. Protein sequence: CASSQTPANTEVF. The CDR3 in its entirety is CASSQTPANTEVFF. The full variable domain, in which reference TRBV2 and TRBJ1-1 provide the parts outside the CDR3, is DPKIIQKPKYLVAVTGSEKILICEQYLGHNAMYWYRQSAKKPLEFMFSYSYQKLMDNQTASSRFQPQSSKKNHLDLQITALKPDDSATYFCASSQTPANTEVFFGKGTRLTVV.

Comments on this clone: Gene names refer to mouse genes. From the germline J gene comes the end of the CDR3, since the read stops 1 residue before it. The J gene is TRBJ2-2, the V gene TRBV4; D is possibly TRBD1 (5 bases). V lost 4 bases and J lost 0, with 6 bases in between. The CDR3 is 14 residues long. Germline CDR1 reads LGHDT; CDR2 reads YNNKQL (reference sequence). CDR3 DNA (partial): TGTGCCAGCAGCTCGACAGCAAACACCGGGCAGCTCTAC. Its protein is CASSSTANTGQLY. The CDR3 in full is CASSSTANTGQLYF.

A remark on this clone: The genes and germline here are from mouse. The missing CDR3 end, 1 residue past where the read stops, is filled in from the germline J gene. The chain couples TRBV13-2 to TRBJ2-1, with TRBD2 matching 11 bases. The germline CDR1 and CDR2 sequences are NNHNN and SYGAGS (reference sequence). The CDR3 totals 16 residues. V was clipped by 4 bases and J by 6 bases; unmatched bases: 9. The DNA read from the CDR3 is TGTGCCAGCGGTATAAACTGGGGGGGCGCCTTTGCTGAGCAGTTC. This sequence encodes CASGINWGGAFAEQF. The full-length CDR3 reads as CASGINWGGAFAEQFF.

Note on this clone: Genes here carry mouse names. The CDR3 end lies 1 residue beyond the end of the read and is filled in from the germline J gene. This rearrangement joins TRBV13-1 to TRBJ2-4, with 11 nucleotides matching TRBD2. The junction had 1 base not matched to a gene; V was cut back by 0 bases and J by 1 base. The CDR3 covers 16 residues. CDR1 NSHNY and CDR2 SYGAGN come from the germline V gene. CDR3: CASSDATGGGQNTLYF. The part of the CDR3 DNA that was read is TGTGCCAGCAGTGATGCGACTGGGGGGGGTCAAAACACCTTGTAC.

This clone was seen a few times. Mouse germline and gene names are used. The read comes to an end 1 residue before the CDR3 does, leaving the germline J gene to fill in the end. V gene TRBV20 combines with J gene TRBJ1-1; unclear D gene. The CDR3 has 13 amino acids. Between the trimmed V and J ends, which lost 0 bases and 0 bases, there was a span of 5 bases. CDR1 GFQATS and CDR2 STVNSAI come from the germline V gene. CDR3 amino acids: CGARDNANTEVFF. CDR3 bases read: TGTGGTGCTAGGGACAATGCAAACACAGAAGTCTTC. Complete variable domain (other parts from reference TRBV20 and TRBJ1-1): GALVYQYPRRTICKSGTSMRMECQAVGFQATSVAWYRQSPQKTFELIALSTVNSAIKYEQNFTQEKFPISHPNLSFSSMTVLNAYLEDRGLYLCGARDNANTEVFFGKGTRLTVV.

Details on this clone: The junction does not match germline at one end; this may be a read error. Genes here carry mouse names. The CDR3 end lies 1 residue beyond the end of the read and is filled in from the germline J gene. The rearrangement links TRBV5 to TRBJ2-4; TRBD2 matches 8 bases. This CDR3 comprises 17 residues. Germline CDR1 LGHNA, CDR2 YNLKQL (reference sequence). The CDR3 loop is CASSQDWGGRSRNTLYF. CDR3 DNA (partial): TGTGCCAGCAGCCAAGATTGGGGGGGAAGGAGTCGAAACACCTTGTAC.

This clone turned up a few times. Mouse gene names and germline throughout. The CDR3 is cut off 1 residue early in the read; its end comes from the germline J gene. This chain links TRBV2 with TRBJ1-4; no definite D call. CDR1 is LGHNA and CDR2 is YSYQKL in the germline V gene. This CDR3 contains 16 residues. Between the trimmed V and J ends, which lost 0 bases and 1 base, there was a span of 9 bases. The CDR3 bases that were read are TGTGCCAGCAGCCAAGATTGGTTTGATTCCAACGAAAGATTATTT. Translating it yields CASSQDWFDSNERLF. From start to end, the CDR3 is CASSQDWFDSNERLFF. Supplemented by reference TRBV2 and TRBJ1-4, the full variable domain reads DPKIIQKPKYLVAVTGSEKILICEQYLGHNAMYWYRQSAKKPLEFMFSYSYQKLMDNQTASSRFQPQSSKKNHLDLQITALKPDDSATYFCASSQDWFDSNERLFFGHGTKLSVL.

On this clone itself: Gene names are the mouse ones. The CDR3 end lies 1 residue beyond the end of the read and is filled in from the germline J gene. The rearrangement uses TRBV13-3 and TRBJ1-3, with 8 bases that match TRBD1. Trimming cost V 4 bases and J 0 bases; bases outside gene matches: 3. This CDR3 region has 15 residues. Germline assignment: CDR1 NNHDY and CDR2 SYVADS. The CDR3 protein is CASSWDRISGNTLYF. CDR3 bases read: TGTGCCAGCAGTTGGGACAGGATTTCTGGAAATACGCTCTAT. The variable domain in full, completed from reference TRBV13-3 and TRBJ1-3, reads EAAVTQSPRSKVAVTGGKVTLSCHQTNNHDYMYWYRQDTGHGLRLIHYSYVADSTEKGDIPDGYKASRPSQENFSLILELASLSQTAVYFCASSWDRISGNTLYFGEGSRLIVV.

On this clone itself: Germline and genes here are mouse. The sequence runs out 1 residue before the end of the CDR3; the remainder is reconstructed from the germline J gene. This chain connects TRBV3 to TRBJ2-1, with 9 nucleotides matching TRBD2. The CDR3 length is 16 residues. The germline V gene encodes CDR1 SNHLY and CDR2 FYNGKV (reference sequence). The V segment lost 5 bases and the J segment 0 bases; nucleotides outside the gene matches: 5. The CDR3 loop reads CASSPWTGDNYAEQFF. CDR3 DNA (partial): TGTGCCAGCAGCCCCTGGACTGGGGATAACTATGCTGAGCAGTTC.

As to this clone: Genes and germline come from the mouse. The CDR3 sequence is CASNRGEDTEVFF. CDR3 bases read: TGTGCCAGCAATCGGGGGGAGGACACAGAAGTCTTC. The chain recombines TRBV22 with TRBJ1-1. Read sequence stops 1 residue before the CDR3 end, and the germline J gene provides the missing end. TRBV22 is assigned pseudogene status. The CDR3 extends over 13 amino acids.

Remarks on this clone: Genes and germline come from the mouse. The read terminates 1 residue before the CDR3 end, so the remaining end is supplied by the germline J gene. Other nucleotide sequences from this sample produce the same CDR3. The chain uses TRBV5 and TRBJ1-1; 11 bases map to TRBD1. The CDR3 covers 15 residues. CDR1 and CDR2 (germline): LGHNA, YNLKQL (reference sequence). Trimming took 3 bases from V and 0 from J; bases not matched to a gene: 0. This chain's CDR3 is CASSQGQGANTEVFF. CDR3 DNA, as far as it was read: TGTGCCAGCAGCCAGGGACAGGGGGCAAACACAGAAGTCTTC.